The following is a TCR beta chain sequence with its context. The data stem from a study of blood T cell repertoires in COVID-19. CDR1 and CDR2 (germline): SGHRS, YFSETQ. Germline trimming cut 3 bases from V and 8 bases from J; bases unmatched to any gene: 6. There are 14 residues in the CDR3. Original methodology: Nucleated cell counts were estimated from reference gene primer amplification. Assay: immunoSEQ multiplex PCR; the TCRdb copy retains only in-frame clones and omits some. Clonal size and the V and J genes are those of that table, whereas D and trimming came from the DNA. This table holds about 190,000 clones, 84% found once.

Sequenced input: peripheral blood. The rearrangement joins TRBV5-1 to TRBJ2-1; 9 nucleotides align to TRBD2. The TCR was taken from a woman in her 70s with active or convalescent COVID-19. The CDR3 DNA is TGCGCCAGCAGCTGGCGGGAGGGCCTCGATGAGCAGTTCTTC. Translated, it gives CASSWREGLDEQFF.